Listed below are T cell receptor beta chains from one sample, sequenced in a study of blood T cells in healthy people across ages. TCRdb reprocessed the 5' RACE reads via MiXCR and lists one record per CDR3 protein. The sample carries 1.2 million to 1.5 million distinct CDR3 sequences, approximately 60% recorded once. Sequenced material: blood. The receptors shown here come from a man in his late teens or twenties in good health. Each CDR3 is given with its conserved first and last residue. A D gene is named only where the DNA matches it firmly. Expanded clones get a size class; other rows say once, few or many, or leave the size out.

J gene: TRBJ2-1
D gene: TRBD2
clone size: few
V gene: TRBV29-1
CDR3 DNA: TGCAGCGTTCGCGGGGGGGCTTTTAGTGAGCAGTTCTTC
CDR3 protein: CSVRGGAFSEQFF

J gene: TRBJ2-1
D gene: TRBD2
clone size: -
V gene: TRBV4-1
CDR3 DNA: TGCGCCAGCAGCCCCAGGGGTGGGCTAGCGGGAGGGCAATCCTACAATGAGCAGTTCTTC
CDR3 protein: CASSPRGGLAGGQSYNEQFF

J gene: TRBJ2-5
D gene: TRBD1
clone size: -
V gene: TRBV6-1
CDR3 DNA: TGTGCCAGCAGGCCCGGACAGGGGTCTGGCATAAATCAAGAGACCCAGTACTTC
CDR3 protein: CASRPGQGSGINQETQYF

J gene: TRBJ2-5
D gene: -
clone size: -
V gene: TRBV6-2/TRBV6-3
CDR3 DNA: -
CDR3 protein: CASSSSGHRMTSGGDEQYF

J gene: TRBJ2-7
D gene: -
clone size: many
V gene: TRBV11-2
CDR3 DNA: TGTGCCAGCAGCTTAGACTGGGTGGGTGAGCAGTACTTC
CDR3 protein: CASSLDWVGEQYF

J gene: TRBJ2-1
D gene: -
clone size: -
V gene: TRBV29-1
CDR3 DNA: TGCAGCGACAAGGAGGGCTCCAATGAGCAGTTCTTC
CDR3 protein: CSDKEGSNEQFF

J gene: TRBJ1-2
D gene: -
clone size: -
V gene: TRBV13
CDR3 DNA: TGTGCCAGCAGCTTAGGAGGGGGTGGTGGCTACACCTTC
CDR3 protein: CASSLGGGGGYTF

J gene: TRBJ2-5
D gene: -
clone size: -
V gene: TRBV7-8
CDR3 DNA: TGTGCCAGCAGCGCGTGGGGGAGCGGTCCCCAAGAGACCCAGTACTTC
CDR3 protein: CASSAWGSGPQETQYF

J gene: TRBJ2-4
D gene: -
clone size: -
V gene: TRBV21-1
CDR3 DNA: TGTGCCAGCAGCAAAGTACGCGGAAACATTCAGTACTTC
CDR3 protein: CASSKVRGNIQYF

J gene: TRBJ1-1
D gene: TRBD1
clone size: few
V gene: TRBV10-3
CDR3 DNA: TGTGCCATCAGTCGACGGGAGGGGGCGAACACTGAAGCTTTCTTT
CDR3 protein: CAISRREGANTEAFF

J gene: TRBJ2-7
D gene: TRBD1
clone size: few
V gene: TRBV29-1
CDR3 DNA: TGCAGCGTCCTCAAAAGGGACAGTTCCTACGAGCAGTACTTC
CDR3 protein: CSVLKRDSSYEQYF

J gene: TRBJ2-3
D gene: TRBD2
clone size: -
V gene: TRBV7-2
CDR3 DNA: TGTGCCAGCAGGCCCCTGACTAGCGGGAGGCCTAGCACAGATACGCAGTATTTT
CDR3 protein: CASRPLTSGRPSTDTQYF

J gene: TRBJ2-7
D gene: -
clone size: -
V gene: TRBV12-3/TRBV12-4
CDR3 DNA: TGTGCCAGCAGTTATAAAACAGGGGGGGTCTCCTACGAGCAGTACTTC
CDR3 protein: CASSYKTGGVSYEQYF

J gene: TRBJ1-5
D gene: TRBD1
clone size: -
V gene: TRBV7-2
CDR3 DNA: TGTGCCAGCAGACGGCCGGGACAGGTTAATCAGCCCCAGCATTTT
CDR3 protein: CASRRPGQVNQPQHF

J gene: TRBJ2-4
D gene: -
clone size: -
V gene: TRBV4-2
CDR3 DNA: TGTGCCAGCAGCGAATTTAGGGGATTGGGCAAAAACATTCAGTACTTC
CDR3 protein: CASSEFRGLGKNIQYF

J gene: TRBJ1-1
D gene: -
clone size: -
V gene: TRBV29-1
CDR3 DNA: TGCAGCGCAGTACAGGGTAATGGCGCTTTCTTT
CDR3 protein: CSAVQGNGAFF

J gene: TRBJ1-2
D gene: -
clone size: -
V gene: TRBV19
CDR3 DNA: TGTGCCAGTAGTATTCCAGCAGGGTCGGACTATGGCTACACCTTC
CDR3 protein: CASSIPAGSDYGYTF

J gene: TRBJ2-1
D gene: -
clone size: -
V gene: TRBV4-2
CDR3 DNA: TGTGCCAGCAGCCAAGCGCTAGGCGAGCAGTTCTTC
CDR3 protein: CASSQALGEQFF

J gene: TRBJ2-7
D gene: -
clone size: -
V gene: TRBV6-5
CDR3 DNA: TGTGCCAGCAGTTACTCGAACCGGGTATACAATGAGCAGTACTTC
CDR3 protein: CASSYSNRVYNEQYF

J gene: TRBJ1-5
D gene: -
clone size: -
V gene: TRBV7-9
CDR3 DNA: TGTGCCAGCAGCTTAGTCCTGGGGCAGGTAGGCTGGGATCAGCCCCAGCATTTT
CDR3 protein: CASSLVLGQVGWDQPQHF

J gene: TRBJ2-5
D gene: -
clone size: few
V gene: TRBV29-1
CDR3 DNA: TGCAGCGCTGGACAGCTACAAGAGACCCAGTACTTC
CDR3 protein: CSAGQLQETQYF

J gene: TRBJ2-5
D gene: TRBD2
clone size: -
V gene: TRBV29-1
CDR3 DNA: TGCAGCTCCCTTGGGACTAGCGGACACCAAGAGACCCAGTACTTC
CDR3 protein: CSSLGTSGHQETQYF

J gene: TRBJ2-7
D gene: -
clone size: -
V gene: TRBV2
CDR3 DNA: TGTGCCAGCAGTGAATGGGTCAGCTCCTACGAGCAGTACTTC
CDR3 protein: CASSEWVSSYEQYF

J gene: TRBJ1-2
D gene: TRBD1
clone size: many
V gene: TRBV28
CDR3 DNA: TGTGCCAGCAGTCCGGGACAGCACTATGGCTACACCTTC
CDR3 protein: CASSPGQHYGYTF

J gene: TRBJ2-5
D gene: -
clone size: -
V gene: TRBV20-1
CDR3 DNA: TGCAGTGCTAGAGATTTCGGCCAAGAGACCCAGTACTTC
CDR3 protein: CSARDFGQETQYF

J gene: TRBJ2-1
D gene: -
clone size: few
V gene: TRBV4-1
CDR3 DNA: TGCGCCAGCAGCCAAGTTGAGATCTCGTACAATGAGCAGTTCTTC
CDR3 protein: CASSQVEISYNEQFF

J gene: TRBJ2-7
D gene: -
clone size: -
V gene: TRBV28
CDR3 DNA: TGTGCCAGCGCCAATTCCAGGGAACTCTACGAGCAGTACTTC
CDR3 protein: CASANSRELYEQYF

J gene: TRBJ2-3
D gene: -
clone size: -
V gene: TRBV11-2
CDR3 DNA: TGTGCCAGCAGCTTAGCTTGGGCCGGGGATACGCAGTATTTT
CDR3 protein: CASSLAWAGDTQYF

J gene: TRBJ2-5
D gene: -
clone size: -
V gene: TRBV7-2
CDR3 DNA: TGTGCCAGCAGCTTAGGAACTAGCCCTAGGGGAGGGACCCAGTACTTC
CDR3 protein: CASSLGTSPRGGTQYF

J gene: TRBJ2-7
D gene: -
clone size: -
V gene: TRBV4-2
CDR3 DNA: TGTGCCAGCAGCCAAGATTACAGTGATAGCTCCTACGAGCAGTACTTC
CDR3 protein: CASSQDYSDSSYEQYF

J gene: TRBJ2-7
D gene: TRBD2
clone size: -
V gene: TRBV20-1
CDR3 DNA: TGCAGTGCTAGCCCACTAGCGGGAGAAACCTACGAGCAGTACTTC
CDR3 protein: CSASPLAGETYEQYF

J gene: TRBJ2-1
D gene: TRBD1
clone size: few
V gene: TRBV20-1
CDR3 DNA: TGCAGTGTCACTTCGCCAACAGGGGACCATGAGCAGTTCTTC
CDR3 protein: CSVTSPTGDHEQFF

J gene: TRBJ1-3
D gene: -
clone size: once
V gene: TRBV4-3
CDR3 DNA: TGCGCCAGCAGCCAAGAGGGGGCCTTTAGTGGAGACACCATATATTTT
CDR3 protein: CASSQEGAFSGDTIYF

J gene: TRBJ2-3
D gene: TRBD2
clone size: -
V gene: TRBV7-9
CDR3 DNA: TGTGCCAGCGGCCTGACTAGCGGGAGCCCAGATACGCAGTATTTT
CDR3 protein: CASGLTSGSPDTQYF

J gene: TRBJ1-5
D gene: -
clone size: -
V gene: TRBV12-3/TRBV12-4
CDR3 DNA: TGTGCCAGCAGCTGGGACGGGGCTCAGCCCCAGCATTTT
CDR3 protein: CASSWDGAQPQHF

J gene: TRBJ2-7
D gene: -
clone size: -
V gene: TRBV5-1
CDR3 DNA: TGCGCCAGCAGCCCGGCGGGGATCAGCTCCTACGAGCAGTACTTC
CDR3 protein: CASSPAGISSYEQYF

J gene: TRBJ2-5
D gene: -
clone size: -
V gene: TRBV7-9
CDR3 DNA: TGTGCCAGCAGTTCGTCCGTTTACTCGCAGTACTTC
CDR3 protein: CASSSSVYSQYF

J gene: TRBJ2-4
D gene: -
clone size: -
V gene: TRBV7-9
CDR3 DNA: TGTGCCAGCAGCTTAGCCGAGGACATCAAAAACATTCAGTACTTC
CDR3 protein: CASSLAEDIKNIQYF

J gene: TRBJ2-7
D gene: -
clone size: -
V gene: TRBV7-9
CDR3 DNA: TGTGCCAGCGGCCCGAGCCACTTAATCTACGAGCAGTACTTC
CDR3 protein: CASGPSHLIYEQYF

J gene: TRBJ1-1
D gene: -
clone size: -
V gene: TRBV6-1
CDR3 DNA: TGTGCCAGCAGTGAAAGAGGGGGTGTAAACACTGAAGCTTTCTTT
CDR3 protein: CASSERGGVNTEAFF

J gene: TRBJ2-7
D gene: -
clone size: -
V gene: TRBV29-1
CDR3 DNA: TGCAGCGTTGAACTCCAGTACGAGCAGTACTTC
CDR3 protein: CSVELQYEQYF

J gene: TRBJ2-7
D gene: TRBD2
clone size: -
V gene: TRBV9
CDR3 DNA: TGTGCCAGCAGCGTCCTAGCGGGGAGCTCCTACAATGAGCAGTACTTC
CDR3 protein: CASSVLAGSSYNEQYF

J gene: TRBJ2-7
D gene: TRBD2
clone size: -
V gene: TRBV7-2
CDR3 DNA: TGTGCCAGCAGCTTAGCAAACCAAATTGACGGGACTAGCGGGAGAAACTCCTACGAGCAGTACTTC
CDR3 protein: CASSLANQIDGTSGRNSYEQYF

J gene: TRBJ2-3
D gene: TRBD1
clone size: -
V gene: TRBV9
CDR3 DNA: TGTGCCAGCAGCGACCGGGACAGTACAGATACGCAGTATTTT
CDR3 protein: CASSDRDSTDTQYF

J gene: TRBJ2-1
D gene: -
clone size: -
V gene: TRBV5-1
CDR3 DNA: TGCGCCAGCAGCTTGAGTAGGGCGGGCGCGGTGACTTACAATGAGCAGTTCTTC
CDR3 protein: CASSLSRAGAVTYNEQFF

J gene: TRBJ2-1
D gene: TRBD2
clone size: few
V gene: TRBV29-1
CDR3 DNA: TGCAGCGTGGAGGGGACTACCCAATCCTACAATGAGCAGTTCTTC
CDR3 protein: CSVEGTTQSYNEQFF

J gene: TRBJ2-1
D gene: -
clone size: few
V gene: TRBV10-3
CDR3 DNA: TGTGCCATCAGTGAGAGGCACAGGGCCAACAATGAGCAGTTCTTC
CDR3 protein: CAISERHRANNEQFF

J gene: TRBJ1-2
D gene: -
clone size: -
V gene: TRBV29-1
CDR3 DNA: TGCAGCGTTGGTAAGGGAGGCGACTATGGCTACACCTTC
CDR3 protein: CSVGKGGDYGYTF

J gene: TRBJ1-3
D gene: -
clone size: -
V gene: TRBV20-1
CDR3 DNA: TGCAGTGCTAGAGATAGGCAGGCTCCCACCATATATTTT
CDR3 protein: CSARDRQAPTIYF

J gene: TRBJ2-1
D gene: TRBD2
clone size: once
V gene: TRBV7-2
CDR3 DNA: TGTGCCAGCAGGAGGACTAGCGATCGCAATGAGCAGTTCTTC
CDR3 protein: CASRRTSDRNEQFF

J gene: TRBJ2-7
D gene: TRBD1
clone size: -
V gene: TRBV13
CDR3 DNA: TGTGCCAGCAGCCCTGACAGGGGGGCCCCCGAGCAGTACTTC
CDR3 protein: CASSPDRGAPEQYF

J gene: TRBJ2-1
D gene: TRBD2
clone size: -
V gene: TRBV20-1
CDR3 DNA: TGCAGTACCGTGGTGAGCGGGAGTTGGGATGAGCAGTTCTTC
CDR3 protein: CSTVVSGSWDEQFF

J gene: TRBJ2-3
D gene: -
clone size: -
V gene: TRBV5-6
CDR3 DNA: TGTGCCAGCAGCTTGGACAGGGCTCCGACAGATACGCAGTATTTT
CDR3 protein: CASSLDRAPTDTQYF

J gene: TRBJ2-7
D gene: -
clone size: -
V gene: TRBV12-3/TRBV12-4
CDR3 DNA: TGTGCCAGCAGTTTTCGGGGCCACGAGCAGTACTTC
CDR3 protein: CASSFRGHEQYF

J gene: TRBJ2-7
D gene: -
clone size: -
V gene: TRBV20-1
CDR3 DNA: TGCAGTGCTAGAGATTATGGCAGGGAGTACTTC
CDR3 protein: CSARDYGREYF

J gene: TRBJ2-1
D gene: TRBD2
clone size: -
V gene: TRBV12-3/TRBV12-4
CDR3 DNA: TGTGCCAGCAGAAGACTAGCGTACGATAAGCAGTTCTTC
CDR3 protein: CASRRLAYDKQFF

J gene: TRBJ2-5
D gene: -
clone size: few
V gene: TRBV25-1
CDR3 DNA: TGTGCCAGCAGCGATCTACAGGGAACCTTTGGTGGAGAGACCCAGTACTTC
CDR3 protein: CASSDLQGTFGGETQYF